The following is a T cell receptor beta chain sequence with its context. In the PCR, 60 Vbeta and 13 Jbeta primers were used. Sequencing was performed with immunoSEQ multiplex PCR; in TCRdb, only in-frame clones are kept and a portion is missing. The sample consists of 75,000 to 90,000 clones, approximately 77% of them appearing once. This record comes from a study of cytomegalovirus exposure and HLA in healthy donors. Study as a whole: T cells numbering around 180 million yielded some 100 million unique TCR beta sequences in an earlier analysis.

V lost 4 bases to trimming and J lost 1 base; unmatched junction nucleotides: 9. The CDR3 has 17 residues. Germline lookup yields CDR1 SGHTA and CDR2 FQGNSA. The chain links TRBV7-2 to TRBJ2-5, with 10 bases lining up with TRBD2. This receptor was identified in a woman in her thirties or forties in good health and CMV-seropositive. Sequencing was performed on PBMCs. CDR3 loop: CASSSISGGPAQETQYF. The CDR3 bases are TGTGCCAGCAGCTCAATTAGCGGGGGGCCCGCCCAAGAGACCCAGTACTTC. Full variable domain (missing parts from reference TRBV7-2 and TRBJ2-5): GAGVSQSPSNKVTEKGKDVELRCDPISGHTALYWYRQSLGQGLEFLIYFQGNSAPDKSGLPSDRFSAERTGGSVSTLTIQRTQQEDSAVYLCASSSISGGPAQETQYFGPGTRLLVL.